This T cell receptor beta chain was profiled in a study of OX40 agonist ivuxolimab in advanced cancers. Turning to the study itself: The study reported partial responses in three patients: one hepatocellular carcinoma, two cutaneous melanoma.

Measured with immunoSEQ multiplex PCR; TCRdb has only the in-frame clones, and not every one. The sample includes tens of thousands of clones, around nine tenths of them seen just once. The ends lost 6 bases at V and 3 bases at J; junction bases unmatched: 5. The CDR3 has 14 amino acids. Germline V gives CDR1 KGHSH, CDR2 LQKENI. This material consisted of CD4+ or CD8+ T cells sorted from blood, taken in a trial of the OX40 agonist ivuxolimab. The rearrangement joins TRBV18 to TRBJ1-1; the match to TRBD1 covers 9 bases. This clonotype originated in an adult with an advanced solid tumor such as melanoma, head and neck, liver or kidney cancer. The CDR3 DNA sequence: TGTGCCAGCTCGTACAGGGGGCTCTACACTGAAGCTTTCTTT. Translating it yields CASSYRGLYTEAFF.